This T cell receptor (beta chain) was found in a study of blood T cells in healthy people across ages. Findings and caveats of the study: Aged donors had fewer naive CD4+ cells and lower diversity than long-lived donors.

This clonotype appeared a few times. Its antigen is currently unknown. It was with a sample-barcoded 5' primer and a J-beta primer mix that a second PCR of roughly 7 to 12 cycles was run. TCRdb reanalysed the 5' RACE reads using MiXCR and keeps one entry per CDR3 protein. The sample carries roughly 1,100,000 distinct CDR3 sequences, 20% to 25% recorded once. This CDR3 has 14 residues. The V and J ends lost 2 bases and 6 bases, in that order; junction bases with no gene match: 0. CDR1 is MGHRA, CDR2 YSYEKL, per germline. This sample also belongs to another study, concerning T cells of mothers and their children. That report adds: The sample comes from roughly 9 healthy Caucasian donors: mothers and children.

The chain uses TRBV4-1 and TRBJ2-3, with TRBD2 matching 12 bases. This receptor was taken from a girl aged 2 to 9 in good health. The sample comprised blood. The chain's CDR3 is CASSQLAGGDTQYF. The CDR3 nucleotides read TGCGCCAGCAGCCAACTAGCGGGAGGGGATACGCAGTATTTT.